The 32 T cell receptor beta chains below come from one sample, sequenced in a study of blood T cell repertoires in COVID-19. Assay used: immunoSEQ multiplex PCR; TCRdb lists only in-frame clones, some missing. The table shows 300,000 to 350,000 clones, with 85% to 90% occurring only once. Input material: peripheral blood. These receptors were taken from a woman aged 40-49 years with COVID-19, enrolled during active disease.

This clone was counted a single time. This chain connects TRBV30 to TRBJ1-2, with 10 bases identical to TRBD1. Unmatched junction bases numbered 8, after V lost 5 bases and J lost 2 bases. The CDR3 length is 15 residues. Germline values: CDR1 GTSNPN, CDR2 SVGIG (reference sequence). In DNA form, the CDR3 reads TGTGCCTGGTTCCGCCAGGGACAGGGGAACTATGGCTACACCTTC. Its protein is CAWFRQGQGNYGYTF.

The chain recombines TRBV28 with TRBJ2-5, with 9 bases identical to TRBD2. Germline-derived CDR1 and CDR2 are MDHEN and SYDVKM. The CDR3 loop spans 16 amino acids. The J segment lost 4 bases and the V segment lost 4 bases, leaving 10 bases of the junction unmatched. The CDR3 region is CASSSGSSGERETQYF. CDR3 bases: TGTGCCAGCAGTTCCGGGTCTAGCGGGGAGCGAGAGACCCAGTACTTC.

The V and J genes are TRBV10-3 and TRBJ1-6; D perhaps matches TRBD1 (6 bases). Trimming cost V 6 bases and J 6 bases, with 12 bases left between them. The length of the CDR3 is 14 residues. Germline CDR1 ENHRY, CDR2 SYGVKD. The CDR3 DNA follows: TGTGCCATCAGCGTAGGACAGCCTAATTCACCCCTCCACTTT. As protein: CAISVGQPNSPLHF.

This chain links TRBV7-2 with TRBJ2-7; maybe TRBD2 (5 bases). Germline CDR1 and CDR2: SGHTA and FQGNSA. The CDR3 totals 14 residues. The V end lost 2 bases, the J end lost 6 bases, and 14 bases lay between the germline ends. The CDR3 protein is CASSLLNLSGEQYF. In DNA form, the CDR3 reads TGTGCCAGCAGCTTATTGAATCTGAGCGGCGAGCAGTACTTC. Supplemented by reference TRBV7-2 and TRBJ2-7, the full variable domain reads GAGVSQSPSNKVTEKGKDVELRCDPISGHTALYWYRQSLGQGLEFLIYFQGNSAPDKSGLPSDRFSAERTGGSVSTLTIQRTQQEDSAVYLCASSLLNLSGEQYFGPGTRLTVT.

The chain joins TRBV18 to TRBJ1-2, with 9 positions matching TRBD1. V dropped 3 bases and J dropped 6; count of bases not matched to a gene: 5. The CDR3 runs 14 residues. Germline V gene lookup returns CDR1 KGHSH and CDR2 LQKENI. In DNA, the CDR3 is TGTGCCAGCTCACCCGGACAGGGGATGGATGGCTACACCTTC. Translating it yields CASSPGQGMDGYTF.

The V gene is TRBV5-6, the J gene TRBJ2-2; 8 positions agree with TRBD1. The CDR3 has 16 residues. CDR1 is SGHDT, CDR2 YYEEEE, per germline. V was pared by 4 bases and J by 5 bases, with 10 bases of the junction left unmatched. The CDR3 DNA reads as TGTGCCAGCAGCCTCGACAGGGGTGTGGAGACCGGGGAGCTGTTTTTT. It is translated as CASSLDRGVETGELFF.

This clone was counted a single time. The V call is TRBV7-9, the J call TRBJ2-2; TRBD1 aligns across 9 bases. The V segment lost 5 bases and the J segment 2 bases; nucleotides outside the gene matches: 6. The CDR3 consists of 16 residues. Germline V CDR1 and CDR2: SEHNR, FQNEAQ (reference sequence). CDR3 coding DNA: TGTGCCAGCAGCCTACAGACAGGGGGAAACACCGGGGAGCTGTTTTTT. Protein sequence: CASSLQTGGNTGELFF.

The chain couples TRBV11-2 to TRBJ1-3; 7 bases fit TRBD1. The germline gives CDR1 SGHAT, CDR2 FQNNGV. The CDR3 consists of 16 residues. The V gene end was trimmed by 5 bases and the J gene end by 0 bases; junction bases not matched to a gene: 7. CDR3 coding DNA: TGTGCCAGCAGCAAATGGGACAGCAGCTCTGGAAACACCATATATTTT. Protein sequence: CASSKWDSSSGNTIYF. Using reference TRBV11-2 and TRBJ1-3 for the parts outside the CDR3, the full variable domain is EAGVAQSPRYKIIEKRQSVAFWCNPISGHATLYWYQQILGQGPKLLIQFQNNGVVDDSQLPKDRFSAERLKGVDSTLKIQPAKLEDSAVYLCASSKWDSSSGNTIYFGEGSWLTVV.

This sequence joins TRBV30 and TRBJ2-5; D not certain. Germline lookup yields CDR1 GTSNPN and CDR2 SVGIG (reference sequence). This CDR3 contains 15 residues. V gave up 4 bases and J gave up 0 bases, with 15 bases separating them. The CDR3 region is CAWTPLRRYQETQYF. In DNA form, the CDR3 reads TGTGCCTGGACCCCTTTAAGGCGGTACCAAGAGACCCAGTACTTC.

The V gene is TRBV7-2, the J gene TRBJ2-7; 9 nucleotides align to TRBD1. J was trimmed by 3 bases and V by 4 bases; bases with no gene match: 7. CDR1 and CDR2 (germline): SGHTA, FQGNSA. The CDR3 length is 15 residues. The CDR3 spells CASSSTGTGYYEQYF. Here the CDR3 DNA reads TGTGCCAGCAGCTCCACCGGGACAGGGTACTACGAGCAGTACTTC.

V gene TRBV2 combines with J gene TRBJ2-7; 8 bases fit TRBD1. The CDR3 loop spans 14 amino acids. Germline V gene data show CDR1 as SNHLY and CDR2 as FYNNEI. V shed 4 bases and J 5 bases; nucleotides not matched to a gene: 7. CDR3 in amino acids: CASSGRGRIDEQYF. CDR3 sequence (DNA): TGTGCCAGCAGTGGCAGGGGGCGAATCGACGAGCAGTACTTC.

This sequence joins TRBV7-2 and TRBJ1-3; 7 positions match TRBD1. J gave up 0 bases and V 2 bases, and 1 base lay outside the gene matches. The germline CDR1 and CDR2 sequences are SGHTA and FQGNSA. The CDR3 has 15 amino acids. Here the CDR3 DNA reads TGTGCCAGCAGCTTACGGACAGGCTCTGGAAACACCATATATTTT. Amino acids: CASSLRTGSGNTIYF.

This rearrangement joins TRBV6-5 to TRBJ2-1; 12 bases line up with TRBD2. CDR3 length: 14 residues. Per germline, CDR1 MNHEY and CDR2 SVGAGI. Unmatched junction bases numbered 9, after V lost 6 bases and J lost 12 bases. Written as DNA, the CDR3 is TGTGCCAGCAGAGGGACTAGCGGGTACAGGGGGCAGTTCTTC. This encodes CASRGTSGYRGQFF.

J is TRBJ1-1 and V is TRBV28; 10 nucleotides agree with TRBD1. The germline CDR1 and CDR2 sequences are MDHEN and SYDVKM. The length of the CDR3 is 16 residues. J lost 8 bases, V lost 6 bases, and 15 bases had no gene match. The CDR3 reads CASRRDRGRVWGEAFF. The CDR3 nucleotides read TGTGCCAGCAGGCGGGACAGGGGAAGGGTATGGGGCGAAGCTTTCTTT.

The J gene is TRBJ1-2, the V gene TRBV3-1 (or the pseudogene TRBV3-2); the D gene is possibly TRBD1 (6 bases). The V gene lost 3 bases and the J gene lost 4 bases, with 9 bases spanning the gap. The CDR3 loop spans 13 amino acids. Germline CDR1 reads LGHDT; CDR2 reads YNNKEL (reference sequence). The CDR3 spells CASSHTGPYGYTF. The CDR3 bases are TGTGCCAGCAGCCATACAGGGCCCTATGGCTACACCTTC.

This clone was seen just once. CDR3 bases: TGTGCCAGCAGCCCGGTCCGGGGGGGCTCTGGAAACACCATATATTTT. Translation gives CASSPVRGGSGNTIYF. V usage is TRBV5-6 and J usage is TRBJ1-3; possibly TRBD1 for D (5 bases). Per germline, CDR1 SGHDT and CDR2 YYEEEE. The V gene lost 4 bases and the J gene lost 0 bases, with 14 bases spanning the gap. This CDR3 comprises 16 residues.

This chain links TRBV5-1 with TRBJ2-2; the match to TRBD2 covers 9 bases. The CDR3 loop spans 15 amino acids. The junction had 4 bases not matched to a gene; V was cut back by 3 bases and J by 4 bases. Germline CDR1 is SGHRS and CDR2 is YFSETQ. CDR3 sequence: CASSSISGGTGELFF. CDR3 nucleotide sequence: TGCGCCAGCAGCTCTATTAGCGGGGGCACCGGGGAGCTGTTTTTT.

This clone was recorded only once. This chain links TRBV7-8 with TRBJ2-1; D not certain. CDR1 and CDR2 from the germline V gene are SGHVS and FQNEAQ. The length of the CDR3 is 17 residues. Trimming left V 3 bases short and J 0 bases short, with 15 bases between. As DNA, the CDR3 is TGTGCCAGCAGCTTCATGGGCAGCTACAGCTCCTACAATGAGCAGTTCTTC. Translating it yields CASSFMGSYSSYNEQFF. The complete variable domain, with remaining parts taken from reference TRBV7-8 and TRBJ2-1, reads GAGVSQSPRYKVAKRGQDVALRCDPISGHVSLFWYQQALGQGPEFLTYFQNEAQLDKSGLPSDRFFAERPEGSVSTLKIQRTQQEDSAVYLCASSFMGSYSSYNEQFFGPGTRLTVL.

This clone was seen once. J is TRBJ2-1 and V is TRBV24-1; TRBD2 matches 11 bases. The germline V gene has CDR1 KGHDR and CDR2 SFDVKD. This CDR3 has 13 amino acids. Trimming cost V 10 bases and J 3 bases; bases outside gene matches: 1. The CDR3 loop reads CATGTSGYNEQFF. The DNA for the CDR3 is TGTGCCACGGGGACTAGCGGCTACAATGAGCAGTTCTTC.

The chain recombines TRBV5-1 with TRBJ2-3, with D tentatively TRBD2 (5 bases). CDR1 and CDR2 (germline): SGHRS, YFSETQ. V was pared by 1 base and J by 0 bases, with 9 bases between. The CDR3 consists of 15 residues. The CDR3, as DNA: TGCGCCAGCAGCTTGTCGCAGCGGAGCACAGATACGCAGTATTTT. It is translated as CASSLSQRSTDTQYF.

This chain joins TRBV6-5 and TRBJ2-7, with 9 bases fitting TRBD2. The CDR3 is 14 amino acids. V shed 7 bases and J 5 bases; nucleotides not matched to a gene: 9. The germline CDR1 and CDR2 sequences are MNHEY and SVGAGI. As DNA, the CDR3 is TGTGCCAGCACCTCGGCTAGCGGGAAAAACGAGCAGTACTTC. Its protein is CASTSASGKNEQYF.

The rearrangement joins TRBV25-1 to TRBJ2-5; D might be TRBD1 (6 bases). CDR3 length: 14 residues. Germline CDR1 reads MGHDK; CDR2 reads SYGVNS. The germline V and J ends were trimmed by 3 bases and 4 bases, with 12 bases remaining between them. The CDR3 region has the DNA TGTGCCAGCAGTGACCCCGCCAGGGGAGAGACCCAGTACTTC. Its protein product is CASSDPARGETQYF.

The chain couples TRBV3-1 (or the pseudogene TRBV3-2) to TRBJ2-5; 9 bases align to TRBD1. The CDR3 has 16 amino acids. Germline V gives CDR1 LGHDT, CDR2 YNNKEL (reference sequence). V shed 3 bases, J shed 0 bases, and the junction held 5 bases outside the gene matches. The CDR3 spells CASSHSGTGYQETQYF. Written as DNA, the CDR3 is TGTGCCAGCAGCCATTCCGGGACAGGGTACCAAGAGACCCAGTACTTC.

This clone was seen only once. The CDR3 coding sequence is TGTGCCAGCTCACCGTCGACAGGAATAAGCAATCAGCCCCAGCATTTT. It specifies CASSPSTGISNQPQHF. The V gene is TRBV18, the J gene TRBJ1-5; maybe TRBD1 (6 bases). CDR3 length: 16 residues. Trimming took 3 bases from V and 1 from J, leaving 13 bases between them. The V gene's germline CDR1 is KGHSH and CDR2 LQKENI.

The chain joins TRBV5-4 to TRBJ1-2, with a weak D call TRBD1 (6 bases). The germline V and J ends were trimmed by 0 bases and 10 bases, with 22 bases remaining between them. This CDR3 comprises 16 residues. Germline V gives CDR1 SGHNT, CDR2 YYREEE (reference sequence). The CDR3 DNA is TGTGCCAGCAGCTTGGGGGGGCTCCAGGGCCGATCCGCCTACACCTTC. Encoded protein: CASSLGGLQGRSAYTF.

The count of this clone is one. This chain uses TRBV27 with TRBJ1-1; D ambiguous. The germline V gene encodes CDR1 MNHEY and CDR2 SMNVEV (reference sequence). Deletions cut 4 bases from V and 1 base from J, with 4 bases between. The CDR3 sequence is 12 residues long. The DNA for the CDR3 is TGTGCCAGCAGTTCAGGGAACACTGAAGCTTTCTTT. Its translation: CASSSGNTEAFF.

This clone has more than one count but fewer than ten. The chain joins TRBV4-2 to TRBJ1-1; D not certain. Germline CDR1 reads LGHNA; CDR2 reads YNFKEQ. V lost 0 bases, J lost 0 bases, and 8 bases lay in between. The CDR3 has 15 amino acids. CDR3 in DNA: TGTGCCAGCAGCCAAGAGGGCAGTATGAACACTGAAGCTTTCTTT. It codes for CASSQEGSMNTEAFF.

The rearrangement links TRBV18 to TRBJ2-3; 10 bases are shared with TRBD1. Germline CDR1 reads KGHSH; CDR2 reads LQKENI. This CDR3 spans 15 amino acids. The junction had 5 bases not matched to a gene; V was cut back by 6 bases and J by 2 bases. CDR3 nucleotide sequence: TGTGCCAGCTCCCGTGACAGGGGGCTCACAGATACGCAGTATTTT. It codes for CASSRDRGLTDTQYF.

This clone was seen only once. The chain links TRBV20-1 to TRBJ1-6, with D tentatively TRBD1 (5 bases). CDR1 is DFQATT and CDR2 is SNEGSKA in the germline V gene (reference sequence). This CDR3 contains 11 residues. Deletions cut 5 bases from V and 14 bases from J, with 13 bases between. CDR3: CSAGRGRALHF. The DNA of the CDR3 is TGCAGTGCTGGCCGGGGGAGGGCCCTCCACTTT.

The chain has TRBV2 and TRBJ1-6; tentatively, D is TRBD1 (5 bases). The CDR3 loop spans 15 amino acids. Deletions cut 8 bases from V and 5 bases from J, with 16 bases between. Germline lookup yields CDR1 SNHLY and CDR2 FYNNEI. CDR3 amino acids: CASAEGKGDNSPLHF. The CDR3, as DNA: TGTGCCAGCGCTGAAGGAAAAGGGGATAATTCACCCCTCCACTTT.

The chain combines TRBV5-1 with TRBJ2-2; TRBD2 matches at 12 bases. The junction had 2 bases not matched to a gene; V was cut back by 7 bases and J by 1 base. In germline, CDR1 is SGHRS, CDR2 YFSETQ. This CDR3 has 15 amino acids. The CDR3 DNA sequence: TGCGCCAGCGAACTAGCGGGGGGGAACACCGGGGAGCTGTTTTTT. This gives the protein CASELAGGNTGELFF.

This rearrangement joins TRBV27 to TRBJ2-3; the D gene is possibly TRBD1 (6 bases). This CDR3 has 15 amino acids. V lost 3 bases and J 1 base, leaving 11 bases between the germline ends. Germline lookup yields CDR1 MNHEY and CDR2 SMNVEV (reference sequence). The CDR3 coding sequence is TGTGCCAGCAGTTTCGTGGCAGGGGGCACAGATACGCAGTATTTT. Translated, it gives CASSFVAGGTDTQYF.